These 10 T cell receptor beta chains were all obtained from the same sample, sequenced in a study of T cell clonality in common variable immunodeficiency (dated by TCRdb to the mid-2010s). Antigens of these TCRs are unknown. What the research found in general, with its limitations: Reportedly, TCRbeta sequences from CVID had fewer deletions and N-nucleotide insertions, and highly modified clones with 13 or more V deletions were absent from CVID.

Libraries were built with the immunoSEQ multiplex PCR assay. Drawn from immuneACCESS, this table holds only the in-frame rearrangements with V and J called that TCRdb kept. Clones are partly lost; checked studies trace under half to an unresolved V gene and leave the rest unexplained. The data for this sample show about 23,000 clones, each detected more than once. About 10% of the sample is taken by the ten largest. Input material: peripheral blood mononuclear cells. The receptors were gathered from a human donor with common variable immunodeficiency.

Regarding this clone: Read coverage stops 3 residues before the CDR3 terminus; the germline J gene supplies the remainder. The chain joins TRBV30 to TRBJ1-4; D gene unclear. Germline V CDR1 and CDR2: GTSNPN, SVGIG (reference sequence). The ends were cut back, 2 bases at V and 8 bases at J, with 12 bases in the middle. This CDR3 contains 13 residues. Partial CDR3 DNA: TGTGCCTGGAGTTCCGCGGCCCGGGAAAAA. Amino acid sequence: CAWSSAAREK. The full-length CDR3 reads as CAWSSAAREKLFF.

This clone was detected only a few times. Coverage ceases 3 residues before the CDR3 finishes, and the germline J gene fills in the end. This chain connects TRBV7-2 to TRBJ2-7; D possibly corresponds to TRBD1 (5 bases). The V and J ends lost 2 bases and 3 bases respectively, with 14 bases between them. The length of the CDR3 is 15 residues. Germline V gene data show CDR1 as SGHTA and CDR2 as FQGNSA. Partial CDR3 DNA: TGTGCCAGCAGCTTAACGCCCGACAGCCTCTACGAG. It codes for CASSLTPDSLYE. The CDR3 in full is CASSLTPDSLYEQYF.

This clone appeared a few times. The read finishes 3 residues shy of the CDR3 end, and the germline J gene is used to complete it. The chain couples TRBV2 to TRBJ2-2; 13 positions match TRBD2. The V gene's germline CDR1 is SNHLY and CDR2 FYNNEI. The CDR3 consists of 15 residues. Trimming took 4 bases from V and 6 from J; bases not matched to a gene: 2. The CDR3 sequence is CASSGTSGRAGELFF. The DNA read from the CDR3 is TGTGCCAGCAGTGGGACTAGCGGGAGAGCCGGGGAG.

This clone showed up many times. Incomplete CDR3 DNA: TGCAGCGCGGGACAGGGAGCCTACGAG. Translation: CSAGQGAYE. The whole CDR3 protein is CSAGQGAYEQYF. V gene TRBV29-1 combines with J gene TRBJ2-7; the match to TRBD1 covers 9 bases. The read ends 3 residues before the CDR3 terminus; that terminus is restored from the germline J gene. V lost 7 bases and J lost 2; bases outside the gene matches: 3. The CDR3 extends over 12 amino acids. Germline V gene data show CDR1 as SQVTM and CDR2 as ANQGSEA.

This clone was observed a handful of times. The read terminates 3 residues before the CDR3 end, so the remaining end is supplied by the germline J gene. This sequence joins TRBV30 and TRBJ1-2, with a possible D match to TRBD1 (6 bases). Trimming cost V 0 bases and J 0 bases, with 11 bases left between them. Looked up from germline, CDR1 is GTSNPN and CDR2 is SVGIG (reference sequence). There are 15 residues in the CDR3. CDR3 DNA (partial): TGTGCCTGGAGTGTACTGGGGGCCCCTAACTATGGC. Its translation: CAWSVLGAPNYG. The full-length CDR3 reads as CAWSVLGAPNYGYTF.

The sequenced CDR3 bases are TGTGCCAGCAGTACAGGGGGCGTCGAGACC. It encodes CASSTGGVET. The entire CDR3 protein is CASSTGGVETQYF. This chain joins TRBV5-6 and TRBJ2-5; 9 bases align to TRBD1. The CDR3 end lies 3 residues beyond the end of the read and is filled in from the germline J gene. Trimming at V came to 5 bases and at J to 5 bases, leaving 4 bases not matched to a gene. This CDR3 is built from 13 residues. CDR1 and CDR2 (germline): SGHDT, YYEEEE.

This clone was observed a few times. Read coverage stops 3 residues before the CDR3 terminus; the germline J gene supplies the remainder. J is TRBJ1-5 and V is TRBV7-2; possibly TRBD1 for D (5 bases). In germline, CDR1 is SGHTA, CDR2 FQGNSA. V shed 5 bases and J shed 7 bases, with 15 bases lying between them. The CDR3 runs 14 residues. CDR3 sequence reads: CASSLFGGRQPQHF. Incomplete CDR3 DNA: TGTGCCAGCAGCCTTTTCGGGGGAAGGCAGCCC. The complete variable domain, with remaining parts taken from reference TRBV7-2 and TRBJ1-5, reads GAGVSQSPSNKVTEKGKDVELRCDPISGHTALYWYRQSLGQGLEFLIYFQGNSAPDKSGLPSDRFSAERTGGSVSTLTIQRTQQEDSAVYLCASSLFGGRQPQHFGDGTRLSIL.

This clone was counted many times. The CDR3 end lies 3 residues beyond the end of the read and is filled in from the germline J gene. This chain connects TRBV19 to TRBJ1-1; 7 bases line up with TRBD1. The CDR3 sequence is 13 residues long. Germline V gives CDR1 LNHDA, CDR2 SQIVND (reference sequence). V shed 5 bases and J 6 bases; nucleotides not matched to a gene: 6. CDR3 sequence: CASSDRDVSEAFF. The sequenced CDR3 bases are TGTGCCAGTAGTGACAGGGACGTCTCTGAA.

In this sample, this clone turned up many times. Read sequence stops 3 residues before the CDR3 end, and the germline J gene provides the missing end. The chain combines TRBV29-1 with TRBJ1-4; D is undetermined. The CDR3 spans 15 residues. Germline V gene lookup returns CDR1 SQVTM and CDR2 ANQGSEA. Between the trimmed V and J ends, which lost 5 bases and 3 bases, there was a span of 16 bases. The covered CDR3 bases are TGCAGCGTTAATTCCCCAGGAAGCTCTAATGAAAAA. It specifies CSVNSPGSSNEK. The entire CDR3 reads CSVNSPGSSNEKLFF.

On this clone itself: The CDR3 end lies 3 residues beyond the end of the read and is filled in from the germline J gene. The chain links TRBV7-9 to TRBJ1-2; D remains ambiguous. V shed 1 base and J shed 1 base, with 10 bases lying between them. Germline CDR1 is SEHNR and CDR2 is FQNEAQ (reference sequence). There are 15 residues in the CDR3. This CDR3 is CASSLGSEINYGYTF. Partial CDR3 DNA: TGTGCCAGCAGCTTAGGATCAGAGATTAACTATGGC. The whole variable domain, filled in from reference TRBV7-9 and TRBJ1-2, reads DTGVSQNPRHKITKRGQNVTFRCDPISEHNRLYWYRQTLGQGPEFLTYFQNEAQLEKSRLLSDRFSAERPKGSFSTLEIQRTEQGDSAMYLCASSLGSEINYGYTFGSGTRLTVV.